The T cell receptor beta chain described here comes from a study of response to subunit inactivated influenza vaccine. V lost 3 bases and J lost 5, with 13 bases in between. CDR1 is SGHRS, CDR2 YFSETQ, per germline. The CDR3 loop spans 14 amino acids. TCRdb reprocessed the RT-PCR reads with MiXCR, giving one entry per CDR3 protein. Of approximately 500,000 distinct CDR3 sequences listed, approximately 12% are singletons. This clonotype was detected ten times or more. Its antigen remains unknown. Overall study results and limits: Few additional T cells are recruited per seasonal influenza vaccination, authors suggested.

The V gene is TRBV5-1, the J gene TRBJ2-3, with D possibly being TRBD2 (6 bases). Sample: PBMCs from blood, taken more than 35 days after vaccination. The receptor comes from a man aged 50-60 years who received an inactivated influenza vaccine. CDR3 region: CASSSGLDGDTQYF. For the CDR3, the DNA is TGCGCCAGCAGCTCGGGACTCGACGGAGATACGCAGTATTTT.